Listed below are T cell receptor beta chains from one sample, sequenced in a study of OX40 agonist ivuxolimab in advanced cancers. Using immunoSEQ multiplex PCR, the repertoire was profiled, and TCRdb retains in-frame clones only, with some absent. This repertoire shows 60,000 to 80,000 clones, around 85% found once; its top ten account for 4.5% to 6%. Sequenced here: CD4+ or CD8+ T cells sorted from blood, sampled in a trial of the OX40 agonist ivuxolimab. Every receptor here comes from an adult with an advanced solid tumor such as melanoma, head and neck, liver or kidney cancer. The CDR3 runs from the conserved cysteine through the conserved F or W. D genes are given only for firm matches. The size field is filled for only some rows; it gives once, few, many or a size class.

>once|TRBJ2-7|NA|16|TRBV21-1
TGTGCCAGCACCGTGCGGGGCGGGAGTGGAGGATACGAGCAGTACTTC
CASTVRGGSGGYEQYF
>NA|TRBJ1-2|NA|14|TRBV6-1
TGTGCCAGCAGTGATCCAGCAGGGAGGATGCGCTACACCTTC
CASSDPAGRMRYTF
>NA|TRBJ2-7|NA|15|TRBV6-1
TGTGCCAGCAGAAGAGGGGAGGGGGGCGCCTACGAGCAGTACTTC
CASRRGEGGAYEQYF
>NA|TRBJ2-7|NA|11|TRBV19
TGTGCGTCGGGCAGAACCTACGAGCAGTACTTC
CASGRTYEQYF
>once|TRBJ1-2|TRBD1|15|TRBV5-1
TGCGCCAGCAGCCTAGATACAGGGGGTCTCTATGGCTACACCTTC
CASSLDTGGLYGYTF
>NA|TRBJ2-6|NA|15|TRBV5-4
TGTGCCAGCAGCTTACAGGGCTCTGGGGCCAACGTCCTGACTTTC
CASSLQGSGANVLTF
>NA|TRBJ2-3|NA|16|TRBV7-9
TGTGCCAGCAGCTTTTTAGTAACGGTCCAATCGGATACGCAGTATTTT
CASSFLVTVQSDTQYF
>NA|TRBJ2-5|NA|14|TRBV7-2
TGTGCCAGCAGCCCTTCGCCGGGAGAAGAGACCCAGTACTTC
CASSPSPGEETQYF
>NA|TRBJ2-1|TRBD2|15|TRBV6-1
TGTGCCAGCAGTAGGACTAGCGGGAACTACAATGAGCAGTTCTTC
CASSRTSGNYNEQFF
>NA|TRBJ1-5|NA|11|TRBV6-6
TGTGCCAGCAGCGAGGGTCAGCCCCAGCATTTT
CASSEGQPQHF
>NA|TRBJ2-4|NA|17|TRBV2
TGTGCCAGCAGCGGAAGAGGGACGGAGGTAGCCAAAAACATTCAGTACTTC
CASSGRGTEVAKNIQYF
>NA|TRBJ2-7|NA|14|TRBV6-1
TGTGCCAGCAGTGAGAGGGGAAGAGGGGGCGAGCAGTACTTC
CASSERGRGGEQYF
>NA|TRBJ2-7|NA|14|TRBV5-6
TGTGCCAGCAGCTTGATACAGGCTAGCTACGAGCAGTACTTC
CASSLIQASYEQYF
>NA|TRBJ1-4|NA|13|TRBV5-1
TGCGCCAGCAGACTAGACAGAAGTGAAAAACTGTTTTTT
CASRLDRSEKLFF
>NA|TRBJ2-3|TRBD1|16|TRBV2
TGTGCCAGCAGTGAAGCGGGACAGGTCAACACAGATACGCAGTATTTT
CASSEAGQVNTDTQYF
>NA|TRBJ1-5|NA|13|TRBV5-1
TGCGCCAGCAGCTTGGACAGCAATCAGCCCCAGCATTTT
CASSLDSNQPQHF
>once|TRBJ2-3|TRBD2|17|TRBV4-1
TGCGCCAGCAGCCAATTTCCGGCGGGAGGGGCTACAGATACGCAGTATTTT
CASSQFPAGGATDTQYF
>NA|TRBJ2-7|NA|15|TRBV4-1
TGCGCCAGCAGCCAAACCGGGACCAGCTCCTACGAGCAGTACTTC
CASSQTGTSSYEQYF
>NA|TRBJ2-7|NA|17|TRBV4-2
TGTGCCAGCAGCCAAGTATCGGGCGGGGCCAGAGATTACGAGCAGTACTTC
CASSQVSGGARDYEQYF
>once|TRBJ1-1|NA|16|TRBV29-1
TGCAGCGTTGAAGTCTCGGACTTCGGGACTGACACTGAAGCTTTCTTT
CSVEVSDFGTDTEAFF
>once|TRBJ2-3|NA|16|TRBV19
TGTGCCAGTAGTCCAGAAGGGGCAGGCGGGACAGATACGCAGTATTTT
CASSPEGAGGTDTQYF
>NA|TRBJ1-2|TRBD1|15|TRBV29-1
TGCAGCGTTGTAAGGGGGCGGTCTGGGGACTATGGCTACACCTTC
CSVVRGRSGDYGYTF
>once|TRBJ2-3|NA|14|TRBV4-1
TGCGCCAGCAGCCAAGATGGCAGGGCGGATACGCAGTATTTT
CASSQDGRADTQYF
>NA|TRBJ2-3|NA|13|TRBV27
TGTGCCAGCAGTACGGGGGACACAGATACGCAGTATTTT
CASSTGDTDTQYF
>NA|TRBJ2-1|TRBD2|13|TRBV9
TGTGCCAGCAGCGTTGGGGTAGCGGGTGAGCAGTTCTTC
CASSVGVAGEQFF
>once|TRBJ1-2|NA|15|TRBV11-2
TGTGCCAGCAGCAGTTTATCCGGGGGGAGGAATGGCTACACCTTC
CASSSLSGGRNGYTF
>few|TRBJ2-1|NA|13|TRBV30
TGTGCCTGGAGTAATGGAGCCTACAATGAGCAGTTCTTC
CAWSNGAYNEQFF
>many|TRBJ2-3|TRBD2|14|TRBV6-4
TGTGCCAGCAGTGAAGCGGGGGGCACAGATACGCAGTATTTT
CASSEAGGTDTQYF
>NA|TRBJ1-1|NA|15|TRBV5-1
TGCGCCAGCAGCTCTTCATGGGGGTGGGGCACTGAAGCTTTCTTT
CASSSSWGWGTEAFF
>NA|TRBJ1-2|NA|11|TRBV20-1
TGCAGTGCTAGGTACAGCTATGGCTACACCTTC
CSARYSYGYTF
>NA|TRBJ1-3|NA|12|TRBV29-1
TGCAGCGTAAGGTTTACTGGAAACACCATATATTTT
CSVRFTGNTIYF
>NA|TRBJ2-5|NA|13|TRBV19
TGTGCCAGTAGTCAGGGGCGCCAAGAGACCCAGTACTTC
CASSQGRQETQYF
>NA|TRBJ2-7|NA|11|TRBV2
TGTGCCAGCAGTGGCTTTAACGAGCAGTACTTC
CASSGFNEQYF
>NA|TRBJ2-5|NA|13|TRBV5-4
TGTGCCAGCAGTCACGGGGACCAAGAGACCCAGTACTTC
CASSHGDQETQYF
>NA|TRBJ2-6|NA|14|TRBV6-5
TGTGCCAGCAGTTACCACCAGGGGGCCAACGTCCTGACTTTC
CASSYHQGANVLTF
>NA|TRBJ2-1|TRBD1|14|TRBV10-1
TGCGCCAGCAGTGGGGGGACAGGGGGCATTGAGCAGTTCTTC
CASSGGTGGIEQFF
>NA|TRBJ2-5|TRBD2|16|TRBV7-9
TGTGCCAGCAGCTCGACTAGCGGGGGCCACCAAGAGACCCAGTACTTC
CASSSTSGGHQETQYF
>NA|TRBJ1-5|TRBD1|18|TRBV28
TGTGCCAGCAGTTTCATGACAGGGGGAGCAAAATTTAATCAGCCCCAGCATTTT
CASSFMTGGAKFNQPQHF
>NA|TRBJ1-2|NA|13|TRBV29-1
TGCAGCGGTGGCCAGGGAAGTGCGAATGGCTACACCTTC
CSGGQGSANGYTF